This passage covers 7 T cell receptor beta chains from one sample sequenced in a study of T-cell reconstitution after alpha-beta-depleted transplantation in children. Preparation of the TCRbeta library involved a method that used unique molecular identifiers. TCRdb fed the PCR reads into MiXCR, producing one record per CDR3 protein. This table has about 140,000 distinct CDR3 sequences, roughly 8.8% appearing once. The specimen comprised PBMCs, mostly from graft donor cells, sampled 180 days after TCRalphabeta/CD19-depleted stem cell transplant. The receptors originated from a female patient aged 2-9 years who had a stem cell transplant for congenital amegakaryocytic thrombocytopenia, so the T cells may come from the graft donor.

This clonotype was observed many times. For the CDR3, the DNA is TGTGCCAGCAGCTCAGGGACAGAAAACTATGGCTACACCTTC. Translating it yields CASSSGTENYGYTF. The chain combines TRBV7-9 with TRBJ1-2; 7 bases align to TRBD1. Germline CDR1 and CDR2: SEHNR and FQNEAQ (reference sequence). This CDR3 has 14 residues. The V segment lost 4 bases and the J segment 2 bases; nucleotides outside the gene matches: 4.

This clonotype came up many times. V gene TRBV4-2 combines with J gene TRBJ2-1; D possibly corresponds to TRBD1 (6 bases). This CDR3 contains 17 residues. The V gene's germline CDR1 is LGHNA and CDR2 YNFKEQ. V lost 2 bases to trimming and J lost 0 bases, with 14 bases between them. The CDR3 loop reads CASSQPNRDISYNEQFF. The CDR3 nucleotides read TGTGCCAGCAGCCAACCGAACCGGGACATCTCCTACAATGAGCAGTTCTTC.

This clonotype occurred many times. The V gene is TRBV5-1, the J gene TRBJ2-2; D ambiguous. This CDR3 is built from 16 residues. The V gene's germline CDR1 is SGHRS and CDR2 YFSETQ. V was trimmed by 2 bases and J by 0 bases, leaving 11 bases between them. The CDR3 is CASSLGQASNTGELFF. The DNA of the CDR3 is TGCGCCAGCAGCTTAGGGCAGGCCTCGAACACCGGGGAGCTGTTTTTT.

This clonotype was detected many times. As DNA, the CDR3 is TGTGCCAGCAGCCCAAACAGGTACAATGAGCAGTTCTTC. Its translation: CASSPNRYNEQFF. This chain links TRBV7-3 with TRBJ2-1; D might be TRBD1 (5 bases). In germline, CDR1 is SGHTA, CDR2 FQGTGA. V dropped 5 bases and J dropped 4 bases, with 9 bases sitting between them. The CDR3 runs to 13 residues.

At least ten counts were recorded for this clonotype. The chain employs TRBV14 and TRBJ2-1; D gene unclear. This CDR3 spans 13 amino acids. The V gene lost 5 bases and the J gene lost 7 bases, with 12 bases spanning the gap. Germline loops: CDR1 SGHDN, CDR2 FVKESK. For the CDR3, the DNA is TGTGCCAGCAGCGTTAATCGCGTAAATGAGCAGTTCTTC. This encodes CASSVNRVNEQFF. Based on the CDR3 plus reference TRBV14 and TRBJ2-1, the full variable domain is EAGVTQFPSHSVIEKGQTVTLRCDPISGHDNLYWYRRVMGKEIKFLLHFVKESKQDESGMPNNRFLAERTGGTYSTLKVQPAELEDSGVYFCASSVNRVNEQFFGPGTRLTVL.

This clonotype was seen repeatedly, ten times or more. The V and J genes are TRBV5-1 and TRBJ2-7; no clear D gene. Per the germline V gene, CDR1 is SGHRS and CDR2 is YFSETQ. This CDR3 contains 14 residues. V dropped 5 bases and J dropped 2 bases, with 14 bases sitting between them. CDR3 in DNA: TGCGCCAGCAGGGAGAGACATGCCACCTACGAGCAGTACTTC. Translated, it gives CASRERHATYEQYF.

This clonotype has a count of ten or more. This rearrangement joins TRBV5-1 to TRBJ1-1; TRBD1 might be the D (5 bases). CDR1 SGHRS and CDR2 YFSETQ come from the germline V gene. The CDR3 loop spans 15 amino acids. The V end lost 0 bases, the J end lost 2 bases, and 11 bases lay between the germline ends. The CDR3 spells CASSLVTGTNTEAFF. CDR3 coding DNA: TGCGCCAGCAGCTTGGTAACGGGGACTAACACTGAAGCTTTCTTT.